This paragraph covers one T cell receptor beta chain sequence. It has no known antigen specificity. Nothing much larger sits one base from this clone, and base qualities are not available. The data stem from a study of blood T cell repertoires in COVID-19 (TCRdb year 2020). Some background on the complete study: Samples from collaborators originated in the United States, Italy and Spain and spanned both the acute and convalescent phases of COVID-19. The prospective study material was composed of cDNA or gDNA derived from T cells, B-cell-depleted T cells, or PBMCs. The samples were drawn from the first 160 participants of the ongoing ImmuneRACE study and from roughly 1,300 subjects provided by 6 global collaborators. Where HLA class I and class II types were available, the types were taken from metadata supplied by the sample provider, not from assay-based typing. The repertoires were released in a freely available public database intended as a resource for research on the immune response to SARS-CoV-2. The sample metadata nearly always contained a de-identified subject ID, COVID-19 status, age in years and sex. Subjects who had been exposed to COVID-19, were actively infected with it, or had recovered from it provided the deeply sampled blood TCRbeta repertoires that made up the dataset. Summary of the overall study and its limitations: Clinical and demographic metadata were provided uncurated, with the amount varying by source and participant.

There are 14 amino acids in the CDR3, from cysteine to phenylalanine inclusive. CDR3 DNA only is kept here, 42 bases in frame from base 1. The germline V gene (reference sequence) supplies CDR1 SEHNR and CDR2 FQNEAQ. Trimming removed 5 bases from V and 2 bases from J, leaving 13 bases between the germline ends. TCRbeta CDR3 regions were amplified from genomic DNA using the immunoSEQ Assay, a bias-controlled multiplex PCR. As for how the authors treated the data: Within the assay, amplification of reference gene primers was used to estimate how many nucleated cells each sample contained. Sequence reads were collapsed and filtered to measure the absolute abundance of every unique TCRbeta CDR3 rearrangement. Productive Simpson clonality was computed per sample as the square root of Simpson's diversity index over productive rearrangements. TCRdb carries this immuneACCESS record with in-frame sequences only. Its versions omit some clonotypes, under half of them owing to an unresolved V gene in the studies checked, with the rest unexplained. V and J calls plus clone size are reproduced from that table; the DNA served to infer D and trimming. The sample includes around 360,000 clones, with around 87% observed a single time. The ten top clones hold about 10% of the sample.

In Seattle, one collaborating source enrolled patients while the infection was active and tracked those patients longitudinally over the course of disease. The collaborating institutions used their own protocols to collect whole blood in K2EDTA tubes. For TCRbeta analysis, collaborators shipped samples in one of three forms: frozen whole blood, isolated PBMCs, or DNA extracted from either of those sample types. The chain couples TRBV7-9 to TRBJ2-7; the D region possibly corresponds to TRBD2 (6 bases align). The specimen was peripheral blood. The source of this sequence is a young woman with COVID-19, enrolled during active disease. The DNA sequence is TGTGCCAGCAGCCCGGAGGGCCGAACCTACGAGCAGTACTTC. Its translation reads: CASSPEGRTYEQYF.